One sample yielded the 28 T cell receptor beta chains listed below, sequenced in a study of T-cell reconstitution after alpha-beta-depleted transplantation in children. Using unique molecular identifiers, the investigators prepared the TCRbeta library. TCRdb analysed the PCR reads with MiXCR anew, one entry per CDR3 protein. In the table there are roughly 250,000 distinct CDR3 sequences, 6.5% to 9% of which are singletons. The specimen was PBMCs, mostly from graft donor cells, collected 180 days after TCRalphabeta/CD19-depleted stem cell transplant. The origin of the receptors is a male patient aged 10 to 17 who had a stem cell transplant for acute lymphoblastic leukemia, so the T cells may come from the graft donor.

Only a few counts were recorded for this clonotype. V usage is TRBV11-2 and J usage is TRBJ1-1; D is undetermined. Looked up from germline, CDR1 is SGHAT and CDR2 is FQNNGV. The CDR3 contains 14 residues. Trimming took 2 bases from V and 8 from J, leaving 15 bases between them. The CDR3 DNA follows: TGTGCCAGCAGCTTATTGGGGAATTCGTCCGAAGCTTTCTTT. It translates to CASSLLGNSSEAFF. Full variable domain (outside the CDR3, taken from reference TRBV11-2 and TRBJ1-1): EAGVAQSPRYKIIEKRQSVAFWCNPISGHATLYWYQQILGQGPKLLIQFQNNGVVDDSQLPKDRFSAERLKGVDSTLKIQPAKLEDSAVYLCASSLLGNSSEAFFGQGTRLTVV.

This clonotype was seen repeatedly, ten times or more. The chain couples TRBV12-3 or TRBV12-4 to TRBJ2-1; 11 positions agree with TRBD2. The junction had 5 bases not matched to a gene; V was cut back by 6 bases and J by 4 bases. This CDR3 contains 15 residues. The CDR3 sequence: CASSQGLAVYNEQFF. CDR3 sequence (DNA): TGTGCCAGCAGCCAGGGACTAGCGGTTTACAATGAGCAGTTCTTC.

This clonotype showed up many times. V usage is TRBV18 and J usage is TRBJ1-2; a weak D match, TRBD1 (5 bases). From germline, CDR1 is KGHSH and CDR2 LQKENI. The V end lost 0 bases, the J end lost 5 bases, and 16 bases lay between the germline ends. There are 16 residues in the CDR3. The CDR3 region is CASSPPAGGGAYGYTF. In nucleotides, the CDR3 is TGTGCCAGCTCACCACCAGCAGGAGGAGGGGCATATGGCTACACCTTC. The variable domain in full, with the rest retrieved from reference TRBV18 and TRBJ1-2, is NAGVMQNPRHLVRRRGQEARLRCSPMKGHSHVYWYRQLPEEGLKFMVYLQKENIIDESGMPKERFSAEFPKEGPSILRIQQVVRGDSAAYFCASSPPAGGGAYGYTFGSGTRLTVV.

This clonotype was recorded only once. A read error may explain this, as a much larger clone is one base away. The chain combines TRBV4-3 with TRBJ2-5, with unresolved D. This CDR3 comprises 13 residues. CDR1 and CDR2 (germline): LGHNA, YSLEER. V was cut by 1 base and J by 7 bases, with 10 bases left in between. CDR3 coding DNA: TGCGCCAGCAGCCAAGTATATAAGGGGACCCAGTACTTC. The encoded protein is CASSQVYKGTQYF.

The table lists this clonotype with many counts. This rearrangement joins TRBV7-9 to TRBJ2-7; D might be TRBD1 or TRBD2, each matching 6 bases. Germline CDR1 SEHNR, CDR2 FQNEAQ (reference sequence). With 2 bases removed from V and 5 bases from J, the gap between germline ends came to 13 bases. The CDR3 is made up of 14 amino acids. The CDR3 loop reads CASSLQGTGDEQYF. Written as DNA, the CDR3 is TGTGCCAGCAGCTTACAGGGGACTGGGGACGAGCAGTACTTC.

Ten or more counts support this clonotype. The rearrangement joins TRBV12-3 or TRBV12-4 to TRBJ1-1; D remains unclear. The CDR3 has 11 residues. Trimming shortened V by 6 bases and J by 7 bases, and 9 bases separated the two germline ends. DNA for the CDR3: TGTGCCAGCAGCCTTCGGAGTGAAGCTTTCTTT. Translation gives CASSLRSEAFF.

This clonotype was counted at least ten times. The V call is TRBV5-1, the J call TRBJ2-1; tentative D call: TRBD1 (5 bases). The V and J ends lost 5 bases and 0 bases respectively, with 9 bases between them. From germline, CDR1 is SGHRS and CDR2 YFSETQ. The CDR3 is made up of 14 amino acids. CDR3 DNA sequence: TGCGCCAGCAGTTTCGACAGCTCCTACAATGAGCAGTTCTTC. It is translated as CASSFDSSYNEQFF.

This clonotype has ten or more counts. The rearrangement uses TRBV12-3 or TRBV12-4 and TRBJ1-5, with a weak D call TRBD1 (5 bases). This CDR3 region has 18 residues. V shed 5 bases and J shed 1 base, with 21 bases lying between them. CDR3 sequence (DNA): TGTGCCAGCAGTCCCAAAGGCTGGGAGGGGCGAAGCAATCAGCCCCAGCATTTT. Protein sequence: CASSPKGWEGRSNQPQHF.

This clonotype has a handful of counts. The chain couples TRBV18 to TRBJ1-2, with a weak D call TRBD1 (5 bases). Trimming shortened V by 2 bases and J by 5 bases, and 15 bases separated the two germline ends. Germline V gives CDR1 KGHSH, CDR2 LQKENI. The CDR3 is 15 residues long. The CDR3: CASSPIEGIWYGYTF. CDR3 bases: TGTGCCAGCTCACCAATCGAGGGGATCTGGTATGGCTACACCTTC. Together with reference TRBV18 and TRBJ1-2, the CDR3 gives the full variable domain: NAGVMQNPRHLVRRRGQEARLRCSPMKGHSHVYWYRQLPEEGLKFMVYLQKENIIDESGMPKERFSAEFPKEGPSILRIQQVVRGDSAAYFCASSPIEGIWYGYTFGSGTRLTVV.

This clonotype came up many times. The chain carries TRBV29-1 and TRBJ2-3; D is undetermined. The germline V gene has CDR1 SQVTM and CDR2 ANQGSEA. V lost 3 bases and J lost 0, with 7 bases in between. The CDR3 has 13 amino acids. CDR3 residues: CSVDGGSTDTQYF. The CDR3 coding sequence is TGCAGCGTTGATGGCGGAAGCACAGATACGCAGTATTTT.

This clonotype was found a few times. A much more abundant neighbour one base away suggests this may be a read error. The chain couples TRBV2 to TRBJ2-2; D possibly corresponds to TRBD1 (6 bases). The CDR3 runs to 18 residues. Per the germline V gene, CDR1 is SNHLY and CDR2 is FYNNEI. As DNA, the CDR3 is TGTGCCTGCAGTTTAGCGAGGGGGTGCCCTCGACTCCACGGGGAGCTGTTTTTT. This encodes CACSLARGCPRLHGELFF.

This clonotype was counted many times. J is TRBJ2-7 and V is TRBV7-9, with TRBD2 matching 8 bases. The germline V gene has CDR1 SEHNR and CDR2 FQNEAQ (reference sequence). The CDR3 runs 13 residues. J was trimmed by 2 bases and V by 3 bases; bases with no gene match: 0. CDR3 in DNA: TGTGCCAGCAGCTTGGGACTAGCCTACGAGCAGTACTTC. Amino acid sequence: CASSLGLAYEQYF.

Ten or more counts support this clonotype. The chain has TRBV6-1 and TRBJ1-4; D perhaps matches TRBD1 (5 bases). Trimming took off 8 bases at V and 2 bases at J, with 15 bases between the two ends. The germline gives CDR1 MNHNS, CDR2 SASEGT. This CDR3 comprises 15 residues. CDR3 in DNA: TGTGCCAGCCGGAGTAAGGGGCCTACTAATGAAAAACTGTTTTTT. Translation: CASRSKGPTNEKLFF.

This clonotype was seen ten or more times. V gene TRBV7-2 combines with J gene TRBJ2-7; D is possibly TRBD1 or TRBD2 (5 bases each). Germline V gene sequence: CDR1 SGHTA, CDR2 FQGNSA. The ends were cut back, 4 bases at V and 9 bases at J, with 10 bases in the middle. The CDR3 is made up of 11 amino acids. This CDR3 is CASSSTGLQYF. CDR3 sequence (DNA): TGTGCCAGCAGCTCCACAGGACTGCAGTACTTC. Filled out from reference TRBV7-2 and TRBJ2-7, the complete variable domain reads GAGVSQSPSNKVTEKGKDVELRCDPISGHTALYWYRQSLGQGLEFLIYFQGNSAPDKSGLPSDRFSAERTGGSVSTLTIQRTQQEDSAVYLCASSSTGLQYFGPGTRLTVT.

This clonotype was seen many times. The rearrangement links TRBV29-1 to TRBJ1-1; maybe TRBD1 (5 bases). The V and J ends lost 1 base and 0 bases respectively, with 12 bases between them. CDR3 size: 15 residues. Germline CDR1 SQVTM, CDR2 ANQGSEA. CDR3 amino acids: CSVEGGTDVNTEAFF. In DNA form, the CDR3 reads TGCAGCGTTGAAGGAGGGACGGACGTGAACACTGAAGCTTTCTTT.

The gene calls are TRBV9 and TRBJ2-5, with 14 bases fitting TRBD2. CDR1 and CDR2 from the germline V gene are SGDLS and YYNGEE. The CDR3 is 16 amino acids. V shed 5 bases, J shed 9 bases, and the junction held 12 bases outside the gene matches. The CDR3 coding sequence is TGTGCCAGCAGTCGGACTAGCGGGGGGCCCAAGTTGGCCCAGTACTTC. Protein: CASSRTSGGPKLAQYF.

Many counts were recorded for this clonotype. V is TRBV20-1 and J is TRBJ2-3; 7 positions match TRBD2. From germline, CDR1 is DFQATT and CDR2 SNEGSKA (reference sequence). The ends lost 7 bases at V and 2 bases at J; junction bases unmatched: 3. The CDR3 is 12 amino acids. As DNA, the CDR3 is TGCAGTGAAGGGAGGGACACAGATACGCAGTATTTT. Its protein product is CSEGRDTDTQYF.

In regard to this clonotype: A much more abundant neighbour one base away suggests this may be a read error. This sequence joins TRBV7-9 and TRBJ2-2, with D unclear. Germline lookup yields CDR1 SEHNR and CDR2 FQNEAQ (reference sequence). The CDR3 extends over 12 amino acids. Trimming pared 5 bases from V and 7 bases from J, leaving 8 bases between. CDR3 loop: CASSQPVGELFF. Here the CDR3 DNA reads TGTGCCAGCAGCCAACCGGTCGGGGAGCTGTTTTTT. Using reference TRBV7-9 and TRBJ2-2 for the parts outside the CDR3, the full variable domain is DTGVSQNPRHKITKRGQNVTFRCDPISEHNRLYWYRQTLGQGPEFLTYFQNEAQLEKSRLLSDRFSAERPKGSFSTLEIQRTEQGDSAMYLCASSQPVGELFFGEGSRLTVL.

This clonotype was observed a few times. The chain couples TRBV19 to TRBJ2-2, with a possible D match to TRBD1 (5 bases). CDR1 and CDR2 from the germline V gene are LNHDA and SQIVND (reference sequence). The CDR3 has 12 amino acids. Trimming removed 6 bases at V and 9 bases at J, with 11 bases between. Here the CDR3 reads CASSARVRELFF. In DNA, the CDR3 is TGTGCCAGTAGCGCCAGGGTACGGGAGCTGTTTTTT. The full variable domain, with the rest looked up from reference TRBV19 and TRBJ2-2, is DGGITQSPKYLFRKEGQNVTLSCEQNLNHDAMYWYRQDPGQGLRLIYYSQIVNDFQKGDIAEGYSVSREKKESFPLTVTSAQKNPTAFYLCASSARVRELFFGEGSRLTVL.

About this clonotype itself: A read error may explain this, as a much larger clone is one base away. The J gene is TRBJ2-1, the V gene TRBV18, with TRBD2 identical over 13 bases. The CDR3 is 18 amino acids. The junction had 16 bases not matched to a gene; V was cut back by 2 bases and J by 12 bases. The germline gives CDR1 KGHSH, CDR2 LQKENI. CDR3 protein: CASSPDKKGTSGIGVQFF. The CDR3, as DNA: TGTGCCAGCTCACCAGACAAAAAAGGGACTAGCGGGATTGGGGTGCAGTTCTTC.

This clonotype was recorded many times. This chain uses TRBV28 with TRBJ1-2, with D possibly TRBD1 on 5 matching bases. The length of the CDR3 is 15 residues. Germline CDR1 is MDHEN and CDR2 is SYDVKM. The V and J ends lost 2 bases and 6 bases respectively, with 16 bases between them. In DNA, the CDR3 is TGTGCCAGCAGTTTAGGGGGATCTGGAGCCCATGGCTACACCTTC. It codes for CASSLGGSGAHGYTF.

This clonotype was observed many times. The rearrangement joins TRBV11-1 to TRBJ1-2; D gene uncertain. V was trimmed by 0 bases and J by 2 bases, leaving 4 bases between them. CDR1 and CDR2 from the germline V gene are SGHAT and FQDESV (reference sequence). This CDR3 has 13 amino acids. The CDR3 nucleotides are TGTGCCAGCAGCTTAGCATCAAACTATGGCTACACCTTC. Translated, it gives CASSLASNYGYTF.

In its sample, this clonotype was seen a few times. This chain links TRBV5-4 with TRBJ2-7; possibly TRBD1 for D (6 bases). Trimming took off 1 base at V and 3 bases at J, with 11 bases between the two ends. Germline V gene sequence: CDR1 SGHNT, CDR2 YYREEE (reference sequence). This CDR3 is 14 amino acids long. The CDR3 sequence: CASSLTGTDYEQYF. CDR3 coding DNA: TGTGCCAGCAGCTTGACAGGGACGGACTACGAGCAGTACTTC.

This clonotype was counted a few times. The rearrangement uses TRBV11-2 and TRBJ1-4; 10 nucleotides line up with TRBD1. Germline trimming cut 5 bases from V and 8 bases from J; bases unmatched to any gene: 14. CDR1 is SGHAT, CDR2 FQNNGV, per germline. The CDR3 sequence is 17 residues long. CDR3 amino acids: CASSLYRDRGLGEKLFF. The DNA for the CDR3 is TGTGCCAGCAGCCTGTACCGAGACAGGGGGCTAGGAGAAAAACTGTTTTTT.

This clonotype was seen many times. The chain recombines TRBV4-1 with TRBJ2-7; TRBD1 might be the D (6 bases). Germline V gene sequence: CDR1 MGHRA, CDR2 YSYEKL. The CDR3 spans 13 residues. Trimming removed 2 bases at V and 3 bases at J, with 8 bases between. The CDR3 bases are TGCGCCAGCAGCCAAAGGGGGATCTACGAGCAGTACTTC. Protein sequence: CASSQRGIYEQYF.

This clonotype has a handful of counts. This chain links TRBV7-3 with TRBJ2-3, with D possibly TRBD1 on 6 matching bases. Trimming stripped 3 bases from V and 7 bases from J, with 11 bases between. The V gene's germline CDR1 is SGHTA and CDR2 FQGTGA. This CDR3 spans 13 amino acids. The CDR3 region has the DNA TGTGCCAGCAGCTTGGGACACGCGAATACGCAGTATTTT. It translates to CASSLGHANTQYF.

This clonotype was found many times. The chain carries TRBV12-3 or TRBV12-4 and TRBJ2-3; 7 nucleotides align to TRBD2. V shed 6 bases and J 0 bases; nucleotides not matched to a gene: 15. The CDR3 totals 18 residues. In nucleotides, the CDR3 is TGTGCCAGCAGCAGAAGGCAGGGAGGCGGGAGTAGCACAGATACGCAGTATTTT. Residues: CASSRRQGGGSSTDTQYF.

This clonotype has ten or more counts. CDR3 amino acids: CATSRSRVDRSANEQFF. The CDR3 nucleotides read TGTGCCACCAGCAGGAGTCGGGTAGACAGGTCGGCCAATGAGCAGTTCTTC. This chain links TRBV15 with TRBJ2-1; TRBD1 might be the D (6 bases). The V end lost 3 bases, the J end lost 6 bases, and 21 bases lay between the germline ends. Germline loops: CDR1 LNHNV, CDR2 YYDKDF (reference sequence). The CDR3 is 17 amino acids.